The T cell receptor (beta chain) under discussion was sequenced for a study (dated by TCRdb to between 2014 and 2017). For the study in its entirety: The study set out to test whether tumor-infiltrating Tregs in breast cancer get recruited from blood Tregs or are instead converted in situ from other CD4+ T cell subsets.

In its sample, this clonotype was seen many times. The clone's antigen remains unknown. No much larger clonotype is one base removed from it; base qualities were not supplied. Study-level results and caveats: Rather than covering whole repertoires, validation in the larger cohort was restricted to a single TCR beta V-J rearrangement. Tumor memory CD4+ T cell TCR gene usage clustered with blood and lymph node memory CD4+ cells and lymph node naive CD4+ cells. Tumor-infiltrating Treg TCR alpha and beta sequences overlapped most with tumor naive CD4+ T cells, then with blood naive CD4+ T cells.

At the junction V is shortened by 3 bases and J by 4 bases, with 8 bases in between. The CDR3 spans 12 residues, from the cysteine through the phenylalanine. Solely the CDR3 DNA is kept, with 36 bases framed from the first base. The CDR1 and CDR2 encoded by the germline V gene are SGHRS and YFSETQ. Full-length TCR variable regions were amplified by 5' RACE PCR using constant-region reverse primers, and then by semi-nested PCR using Nested Universal Primer A. Using the ReliaPrep RNA Cell Miniprep System, total RNA was extracted, and the SMARTer RACE 5'/3' Kit was then used to reverse transcribe the RNA into 5'RACE-ready cDNA. An Illumina MiSeq was used to sequence the full-length TCR alpha and beta libraries, which had been barcoded with multiplex adaptors. Under the source paper's analysis protocol: For each of nine subset-tissue groups, sequencing data from the five patients were pooled, and the groups were then compared using unsupervised clustering of TCR gene usage. The Morisita-Horn index, with shared sequences weighted by their contribution to each repertoire, was used to calculate repertoire similarity. The raw public data were reprocessed by TCRdb itself: fastp quality trimming at Q25, MiXCR clonotype calling, in-frame beta chains only. Rows merge per CDR3 protein into single entries with the most common DNA and genes. In this record, the V and J calls reflect TCRdb's handling and not the investigators' own analysis. Counted in this sample were about 42,000 distinct CDR3 sequences; 20% to 25% of them appeared once. The ten largest clones represent approximately 4.1% of the sample.

CD4+CD25+CD127-/low cells were isolated as Tregs. Tregs, naive and memory CD4+ T cells from tumor, blood and ipsilateral draining lymph nodes of 5 or 6 breast cancer patients underwent full-length TCR alpha and beta sequencing. Ficoll density gradient centrifugation was used to isolate mononuclear cells from either lymph nodes or about 49 ml of peripheral blood. Sorted cell populations were confirmed by FACS to exceed 90% purity. The chain is encoded by TRBV5-1 joined to TRBJ2-7, with the D gene too uncertain to name. The sequencing input was Tregs sorted from blood. This TCR was recovered from a female donor with breast cancer. The CDR3 is CASSSPSYEQYF. The nucleotides read TGCGCCAGCAGCTCCCCTTCATACGAGCAGTACTTC.